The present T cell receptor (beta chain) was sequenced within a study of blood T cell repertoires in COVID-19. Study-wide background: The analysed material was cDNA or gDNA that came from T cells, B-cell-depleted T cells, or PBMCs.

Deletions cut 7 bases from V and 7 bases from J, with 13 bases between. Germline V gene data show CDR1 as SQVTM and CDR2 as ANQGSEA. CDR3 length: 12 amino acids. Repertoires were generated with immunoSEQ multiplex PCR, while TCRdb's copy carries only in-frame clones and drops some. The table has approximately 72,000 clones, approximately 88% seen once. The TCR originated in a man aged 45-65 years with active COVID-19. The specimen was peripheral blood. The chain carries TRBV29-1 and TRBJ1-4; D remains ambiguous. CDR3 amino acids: CSAKGEGEKLFF. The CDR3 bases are TGCAGCGCAAAAGGAGAGGGTGAAAAACTGTTTTTT.